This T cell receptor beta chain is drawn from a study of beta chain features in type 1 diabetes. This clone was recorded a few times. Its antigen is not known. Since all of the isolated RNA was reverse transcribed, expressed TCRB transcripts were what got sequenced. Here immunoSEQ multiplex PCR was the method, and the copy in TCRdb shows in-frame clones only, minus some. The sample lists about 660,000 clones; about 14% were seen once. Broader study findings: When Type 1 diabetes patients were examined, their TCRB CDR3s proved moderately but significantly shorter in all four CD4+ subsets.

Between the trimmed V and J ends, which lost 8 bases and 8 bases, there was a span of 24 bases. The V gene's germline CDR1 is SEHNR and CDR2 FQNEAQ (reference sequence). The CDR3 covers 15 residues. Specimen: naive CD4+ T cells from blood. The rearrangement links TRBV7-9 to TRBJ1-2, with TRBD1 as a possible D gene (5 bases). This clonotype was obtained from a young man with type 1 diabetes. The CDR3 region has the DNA TGTGCCAGCTCGGAAACGCAGGGAGGGTTAGGCGGCTACACCTTC. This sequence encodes CASSETQGGLGGYTF.